Each of the 25 T cell receptor beta chains below was sequenced from the same sample in a study of blood T cell repertoires in COVID-19. Method: immunoSEQ multiplex PCR; TCRdb's copy keeps in-frame clones and lacks some. This sample carries some 130,000 clones, around 80% of them seen once, and the ten largest clones take roughly 2.3%. Source material: PBMCs or T cells enriched from blood (not recorded which). Receptors originate from a man aged 40-49 years with acute COVID-19.

CDR3 region: CASSPDSDTQYF. Here the CDR3 DNA reads TGTGCCAGCTCACCCGACTCAGATACGCAGTATTTT. This sequence joins TRBV18 and TRBJ2-3; D unclear. V was clipped by 3 bases and J by 4 bases, with 5 bases between them. Germline V gene sequence: CDR1 KGHSH, CDR2 LQKENI. The CDR3 is 12 residues long. Full variable domain (remainder filled in from reference TRBV18 and TRBJ2-3): NAGVMQNPRHLVRRRGQEARLRCSPMKGHSHVYWYRQLPEEGLKFMVYLQKENIIDESGMPKERFSAEFPKEGPSILRIQQVVRGDSAAYFCASSPDSDTQYFGPGTRLTVL.

In this sample, this clone turned up once. The chain employs TRBV9 and TRBJ2-2; possible D gene TRBD1, 7 bases. The CDR3 is made up of 15 amino acids. Per the germline V gene, CDR1 is SGDLS and CDR2 is YYNGEE. V was cut by 0 bases and J by 6 bases, with 12 bases left in between. Here the CDR3 DNA reads TGTGCCAGCAGCGTAGCCAGGGGGGTCGCCGGGGAGCTGTTTTTT. This gives the protein CASSVARGVAGELFF.

In its sample, this clone was seen once. This sequence joins TRBV7-2 and TRBJ2-2; a weak D match, TRBD2 (5 bases). The length of the CDR3 is 17 residues. Trimming stripped 0 bases from V and 2 bases from J, with 13 bases between. Germline CDR1 is SGHTA and CDR2 is FQGNSA. For the CDR3, the DNA is TGTGCCAGCAGCTTAGCGGTTATGGCGGGTAACACCGGGGAGCTGTTTTTT. It encodes CASSLAVMAGNTGELFF.

Notes on this clone: One junction end disagrees with the germline gene, perhaps due to a read error. The rearrangement links TRBV5-1 to TRBJ2-5, with unresolved D. CDR3 length: 14 amino acids. CDR1 and CDR2 (germline): SGHRS, YFSETQ. The CDR3 DNA reads as TGCGCCAGCAGCTTGGACATAGGCCAAGAGGCCCAGTACTTC. Protein sequence: CASSLDIGQEAQYF.

The chain has TRBV11-2 and TRBJ2-5; D is unresolved. CDR1 is SGHAT and CDR2 is FQNNGV in the germline V gene. Trimming pared 3 bases from V and 2 bases from J, leaving 7 bases between. The CDR3 spans 13 residues. CDR3 coding DNA: TGTGCCAGCAGCTTTACTGAGCAAGAGACCCAGTACTTC. It codes for CASSFTEQETQYF.

This chain links TRBV28 with TRBJ2-1; 8 bases match TRBD2. The germline gives CDR1 MDHEN, CDR2 SYDVKM. The V and J ends lost 4 bases and 3 bases, in that order; junction bases with no gene match: 5. The CDR3 is made up of 15 amino acids. In nucleotides, the CDR3 is TGTGCCAGCAGTTCCAGCGGGACTAGCTACAATGAGCAGTTCTTC. Translating it yields CASSSSGTSYNEQFF.

This chain connects TRBV25-1 to TRBJ2-5; TRBD2 matches at 7 bases. V gave up 2 bases and J gave up 2 bases; unmatched junction bases: 8. Looked up from germline, CDR1 is MGHDK and CDR2 is SYGVNS. This CDR3 region has 16 residues. As DNA, the CDR3 is TGTGCCAGCAGTGAAGGGAGGGCTAGCAATCAAGAGACCCAGTACTTC. Protein sequence: CASSEGRASNQETQYF.

The chain carries TRBV28 and TRBJ2-5, with a possible D match to TRBD2 (6 bases). The germline V and J ends were trimmed by 2 bases and 1 base, with 14 bases remaining between them. This CDR3 comprises 16 residues. CDR1 and CDR2 (germline): MDHEN, SYDVKM. The CDR3 DNA follows: TGTGCCAGCAGTTTAGGAGGAGCGGGTCCCCAAGAGACCCAGTACTTC. Protein product: CASSLGGAGPQETQYF.

The rearrangement joins TRBV7-3 to TRBJ2-1, with TRBD2 matching 13 bases. Germline CDR1 reads SGHTA; CDR2 reads FQGTGA. The V gene end was trimmed by 6 bases and the J gene end by 4 bases; junction bases not matched to a gene: 3. This CDR3 has 15 amino acids. The CDR3 DNA reads TGTGCCAGCAGTCTGACTAGCGGGAGGTACAATGAGCAGTTCTTC. It translates to CASSLTSGRYNEQFF.

The CDR3 sequence is CASSPALAGGHDTQYF. The CDR3 DNA reads TGTGCCAGCTCACCGGCGCTAGCGGGGGGGCACGATACGCAGTATTTT. The chain is built from TRBV18 and TRBJ2-3, with 12 positions matching TRBD2. CDR3 length: 16 residues. From germline, CDR1 is KGHSH and CDR2 LQKENI. V shed 3 bases and J 6 bases; nucleotides not matched to a gene: 7.

Regarding this clone: Other DNA variants within this sample encode the same CDR3. The CDR3 bases are TGTGCCAGCACCCCGACAGGGGGCGGGGGTCAGCCCCAGCATTTT. It encodes CASTPTGGGGQPQHF. The V gene is TRBV2, the J gene TRBJ1-5, with 10 bases aligning to TRBD1. V was clipped by 7 bases and J by 6 bases; unmatched bases: 9. Germline loops: CDR1 SNHLY, CDR2 FYNNEI. CDR3 size: 15 residues.

The chain uses TRBV14 and TRBJ2-7, with 7 bases identical to TRBD2. The CDR3 contains 21 residues. The J segment lost 1 base and the V segment lost 5 bases, leaving 26 bases of the junction unmatched. Germline V gene data show CDR1 as SGHDN and CDR2 as FVKESK. The CDR3 is CASSSLSQGSGGSHPSYEQYF. The CDR3 nucleotides are TGTGCCAGCAGCAGTCTTTCTCAGGGTTCCGGCGGGAGCCATCCTTCCTACGAGCAGTACTTC.

The rearrangement joins TRBV7-9 to TRBJ1-1; D is possibly TRBD1 (6 bases). CDR3 size: 15 residues. Between the trimmed V and J ends, which lost 5 bases and 9 bases, there was a span of 22 bases. CDR1 SEHNR and CDR2 FQNEAQ come from the germline V gene (reference sequence). CDR3 coding DNA: TGTGCCAGCAGCCCCCCTTTGTTTGGAACAGGGAAAGCTTTCTTT. Its protein is CASSPPLFGTGKAFF.

This clone was detected only a few times. The chain carries TRBV5-6 and TRBJ1-1, with 8 bases identical to TRBD1. The V and J ends lost 4 bases and 3 bases, in that order; junction bases with no gene match: 5. Germline CDR1 SGHDT, CDR2 YYEEEE. This CDR3 spans 14 amino acids. The CDR3 DNA follows: TGTGCCAGCAGCCCGGTGGACAGGGACACTGAAGCTTTCTTT. It yields the protein CASSPVDRDTEAFF.

V usage is TRBV18 and J usage is TRBJ2-1; TRBD2 aligns across 10 bases. Germline CDR1 reads KGHSH; CDR2 reads LQKENI. This CDR3 contains 16 residues. The V segment lost 0 bases and the J segment 7 bases; nucleotides outside the gene matches: 6. CDR3 region: CASSPPNSGGKNEQFF. CDR3 coding DNA: TGTGCCAGCTCACCACCGAATAGCGGGGGGAAGAATGAGCAGTTCTTC.

This sequence joins TRBV2 and TRBJ2-3; D is possibly TRBD2 (6 bases). V was trimmed by 6 bases and J by 1 base, leaving 11 bases between them. Germline-derived CDR1 and CDR2 are SNHLY and FYNNEI. This CDR3 is 14 amino acids long. The CDR3 nucleotides are TGTGCCAGCAGAAAAGGAGGGGGCACAGATACGCAGTATTTT. It encodes CASRKGGGTDTQYF.

Comments on this clone: At one boundary the junction diverges from the germline segment, which might be a read error. This sequence joins TRBV6-2 or TRBV6-3 and TRBJ2-1; 9 bases fit TRBD2. The CDR3 length is 16 residues. Germline V CDR1 and CDR2: MNHEY, SVGEGT. The CDR3 DNA reads TGTGCCAGCAGCTACTTTAGCGGGAGCTCCTACAATGAGCAGTTCTTC. It translates to CASSYFSGSSYNEQFF.

The chain couples TRBV27 to TRBJ1-6, with 10 bases lining up with TRBD1. Germline CDR1 and CDR2: MNHEY and SMNVEV (reference sequence). Germline trimming cut 4 bases from V and 8 bases from J; bases unmatched to any gene: 8. This CDR3 has 16 amino acids. Written as DNA, the CDR3 is TGTGCCAGCAGTTCCGGGACAGGGGTAAGGGATTCACCCCTCCACTTT. Its protein product is CASSSGTGVRDSPLHF.

The chain carries TRBV7-9 and TRBJ1-1; TRBD1 matches at 7 bases. This CDR3 region has 13 residues. CDR1 is SEHNR and CDR2 is FQNEAQ in the germline V gene (reference sequence). The V gene end was trimmed by 4 bases and the J gene end by 10 bases; junction bases not matched to a gene: 9. The CDR3 loop is CASSSALQGTAFF. CDR3 bases: TGTGCCAGCAGCTCCGCACTACAGGGGACAGCTTTCTTT.

The chain joins TRBV5-1 to TRBJ2-1, with TRBD2 as a possible D gene (6 bases). CDR3 length: 13 amino acids. Germline lookup yields CDR1 SGHRS and CDR2 YFSETQ. Trimming cost V 2 bases and J 8 bases, with 11 bases left between them. The chain's CDR3 is CASSFRSGDEQFF. The DNA for the CDR3 is TGCGCCAGCAGCTTTAGATCGGGAGATGAGCAGTTCTTC.

The rearrangement links TRBV12-3 or TRBV12-4 to TRBJ1-2; maybe TRBD1 (6 bases). The CDR3 totals 13 residues. The ends were cut back, 2 bases at V and 6 bases at J, with 10 bases in the middle. The CDR3 region has the DNA TGTGCCAGCAGTTTATGGCCAGGGGATGGCTACACCTTC. Amino acid sequence: CASSLWPGDGYTF.

This clone has only one observation. This sequence joins TRBV10-3 and TRBJ2-3; TRBD2 matches at 8 bases. Germline CDR1 and CDR2: ENHRY and SYGVKD. This CDR3 comprises 14 residues. Trimming removed 6 bases from V and 4 bases from J; junction bases left unmatched: 6. The CDR3 region has the DNA TGTGCCATCAGGATGAGCGGGGGACCAGATACGCAGTATTTT. It specifies CAIRMSGGPDTQYF.

V and J are TRBV30 and TRBJ1-1, with 8 bases identical to TRBD1. The ends lost 1 base at V and 1 base at J; junction bases unmatched: 2. CDR1 and CDR2 from the germline V gene are GTSNPN and SVGIG (reference sequence). The CDR3 has 14 amino acids. In nucleotides, the CDR3 is TGTGCCTGGAGTGGGGACAGGAGGAACACTGAAGCTTTCTTT. This sequence encodes CAWSGDRRNTEAFF.

V and J are TRBV19 and TRBJ2-7; tentative D call: TRBD2 (5 bases). CDR1 and CDR2 from the germline V gene are LNHDA and SQIVND (reference sequence). The CDR3 spans 13 residues. V was shortened by 3 bases and J by 3 bases, with 9 bases between the two germline ends. The CDR3 reads CASSIGILYEQYF. The CDR3 DNA follows: TGTGCCAGTAGTATCGGGATCCTCTACGAGCAGTACTTC.

The J gene is TRBJ1-6, the V gene TRBV10-3, with a tentative D call TRBD1 (5 bases). Between the trimmed V and J ends, which lost 8 bases and 2 bases, there was a span of 7 bases. CDR1 ENHRY and CDR2 SYGVKD come from the germline V gene. The CDR3 is made up of 13 amino acids. This CDR3 is CAIGGAYNSPLHF. CDR3 in DNA: TGTGCCATCGGAGGGGCCTATAATTCACCCCTCCACTTT.